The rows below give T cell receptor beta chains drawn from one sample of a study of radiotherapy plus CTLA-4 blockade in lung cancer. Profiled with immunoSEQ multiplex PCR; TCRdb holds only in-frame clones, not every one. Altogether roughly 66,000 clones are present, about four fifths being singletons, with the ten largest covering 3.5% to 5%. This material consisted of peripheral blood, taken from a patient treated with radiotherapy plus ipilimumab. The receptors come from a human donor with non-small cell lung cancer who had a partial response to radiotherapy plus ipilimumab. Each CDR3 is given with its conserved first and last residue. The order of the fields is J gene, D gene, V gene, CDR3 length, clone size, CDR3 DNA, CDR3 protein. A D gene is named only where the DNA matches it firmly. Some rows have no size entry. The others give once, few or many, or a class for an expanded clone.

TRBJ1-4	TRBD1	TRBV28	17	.	TGTGCCAGCACCCCCGAGACAGGGGGCGTCTCTAATGAAAAACTGTTTTTT	CASTPETGGVSNEKLFF
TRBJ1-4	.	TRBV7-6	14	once	TGTGCCAGCAGCTCCCAGGGTCGTAATGAAAAACTGTTTTTT	CASSSQGRNEKLFF
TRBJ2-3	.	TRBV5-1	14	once	TGCGCCAGCAGCTTGGGGACTAGCACAGATACGCAGTATTTT	CASSLGTSTDTQYF
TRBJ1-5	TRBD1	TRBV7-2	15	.	TGTGCCAGCAGCTTGACAGGGGTTAGCAATCAGCCCCAGCATTTT	CASSLTGVSNQPQHF
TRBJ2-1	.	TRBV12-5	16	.	TGTGCTAGTGGTTCGATCGGGACACGTAGTTACAATGAGCAGTTCTTC	CASGSIGTRSYNEQFF
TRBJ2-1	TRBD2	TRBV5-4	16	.	TGTGCCAGCAGCGGACGGGAGGGCGGCCCCTACAATGAGCAGTTCTTC	CASSGREGGPYNEQFF
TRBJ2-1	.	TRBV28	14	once	TGTGCCAGCATTTCCGGGGATACTTGGAATGAGCAGTTCTTC	CASISGDTWNEQFF
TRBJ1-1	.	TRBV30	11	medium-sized	TGTGCCTGGAGTCCAGGAACTGAAGCTTTCTTT	CAWSPGTEAFF
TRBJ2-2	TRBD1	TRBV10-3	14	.	TGTGCCATCAGCGCCGGGACAGGGTCCGGGGAGCTGTTTTTT	CAISAGTGSGELFF
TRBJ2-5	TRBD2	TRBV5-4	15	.	TGTGCCAGCAGCTTGGGCGGGAGGGCCGAGGAGACCCAGTACTTC	CASSLGGRAEETQYF
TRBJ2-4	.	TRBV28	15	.	TGTGCCAGCAGTTTAGGCAGGCTAGCCAAAAACATTCAGTACTTC	CASSLGRLAKNIQYF
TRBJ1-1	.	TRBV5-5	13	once	TGTGCCAGCAGCTTCGGACAGACCTTTGAAGCTTTCTTT	CASSFGQTFEAFF
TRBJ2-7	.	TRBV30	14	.	TGTGCCTGGAGTGGGGGAGGGGGACGCTACGAGCAGTACTTC	CAWSGGGGRYEQYF
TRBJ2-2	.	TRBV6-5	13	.	TGTGCCAGCAGGGCCCCGAACACCGGGGAGCTGTTTTTT	CASRAPNTGELFF
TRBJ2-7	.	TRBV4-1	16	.	TGCGCCAGCAGCCGGTCTGAAGCGGACCTTAACTACGAGCAGTACTTC	CASSRSEADLNYEQYF
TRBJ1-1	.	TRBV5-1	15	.	TGCGCCAGCAGCTTAGGGGGGGGCTTCGGCACTGAAGCTTTCTTT	CASSLGGGFGTEAFF
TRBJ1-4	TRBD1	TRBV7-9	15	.	TGTGCCAGCAGCCCCACCGGGACAGCTAATGAAAAACTGTTTTTT	CASSPTGTANEKLFF
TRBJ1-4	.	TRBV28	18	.	TGTGCCAGCAGTTTAGGGAGGGTTCGGCCCACAACTAATGAAAAACTGTTTTTT	CASSLGRVRPTTNEKLFF
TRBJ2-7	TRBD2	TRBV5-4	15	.	TGTGCCAGCAGCTTTCCCGGGAGGGCCCTCTACGAGCAGTACTTC	CASSFPGRALYEQYF
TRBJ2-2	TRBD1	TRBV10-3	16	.	TGTGCCGCCTCGGGAACCGGGACAGCTTACACCGGGGAGCTGTTTTTT	CAASGTGTAYTGELFF
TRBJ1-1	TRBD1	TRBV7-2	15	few	TGTGCCAGCAGCTGGGCCGGGACAGGGAACACTGAAGCTTTCTTT	CASSWAGTGNTEAFF
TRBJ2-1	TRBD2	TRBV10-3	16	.	TGTGCCATCAGTGATCGACTAGCGGATAGCTACAATGAGCAGTTCTTC	CAISDRLADSYNEQFF
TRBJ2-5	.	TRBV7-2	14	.	TGTGCCAGCAGCTCTACAGGGTGGGAAGAGACCCAGTACTTC	CASSSTGWEETQYF
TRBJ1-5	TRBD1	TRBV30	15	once	TGTGCCTGGAGCCCGGGACAGGGGGCGGGACAGCCCCAGCATTTT	CAWSPGQGAGQPQHF
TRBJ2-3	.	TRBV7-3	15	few	TGTGCCAGCAGCCAATTTAGCGCCAACACAGATACGCAGTATTTT	CASSQFSANTDTQYF
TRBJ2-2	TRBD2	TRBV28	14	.	TGTGCCAGCGGGACTAGCGGTAACACCGGGGAGCTGTTTTTT	CASGTSGNTGELFF
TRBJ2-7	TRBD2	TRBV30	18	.	TGTGCCTGGAGTGGACAGGGGGCTAGCGGGAGGGCCCGGTACGAGCAGTACTTC	CAWSGQGASGRARYEQYF
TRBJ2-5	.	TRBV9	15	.	TGTGCCAGCAGCGAGGCAGGAACAGGTTACGAGACCCAGTACTTC	CASSEAGTGYETQYF
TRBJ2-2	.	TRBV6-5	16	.	TGTGCCAGCAGTTACTTGGGGGCGCAGAACACCGGGGAGCTGTTTTTT	CASSYLGAQNTGELFF
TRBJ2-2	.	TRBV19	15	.	TGTGCCAGTAGGGGTATGCGGGGCCCCACCGGGGAGCTGTTTTTT	CASRGMRGPTGELFF
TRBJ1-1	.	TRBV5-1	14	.	TGCGCCAGCAGCTTCGGGGGGGGGAACACTGAAGCTTTCTTT	CASSFGGGNTEAFF
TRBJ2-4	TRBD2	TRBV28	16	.	TGTGCCAGCAGTGGGACCTTAGCGGGAGGAGGAAACATTCAGTACTTC	CASSGTLAGGGNIQYF
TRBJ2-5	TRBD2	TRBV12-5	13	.	TGTGCTAGTGGTTCATGGGGGGGAGAGACCCAGTACTTC	CASGSWGGETQYF
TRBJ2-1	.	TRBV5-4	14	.	TGTGCCAGCAGCTTGACTTACTCCTACAATGAGCAGTTCTTC	CASSLTYSYNEQFF
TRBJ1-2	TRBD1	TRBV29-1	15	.	TGCAGCGTTGAAGCAGGGGGCGAGCTGAACTATGGCTACACCTTC	CSVEAGGELNYGYTF
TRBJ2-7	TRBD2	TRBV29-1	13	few	TGCAGCGTTGTACTAGCGGGGATCTACGAGCAGTACTTC	CSVVLAGIYEQYF
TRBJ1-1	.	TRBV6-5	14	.	TGTGCCAGCAGCCGGCCTAGCCAGGCCACTGAAGCTTTCTTT	CASSRPSQATEAFF
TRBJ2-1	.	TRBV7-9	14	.	TGTGCCAGCAGCTTCCTACAGGGCTACAATGAGCAGTTCTTC	CASSFLQGYNEQFF
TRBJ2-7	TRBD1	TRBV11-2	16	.	TGTGCCAGCAGCCTTATGGCCGGGACAGGGTCTGACGAGCAGTACTTC	CASSLMAGTGSDEQYF
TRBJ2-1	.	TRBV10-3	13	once	TGTGCCATCAGTGGCGGCAGGGACAATGAGCAGTTCTTC	CAISGGRDNEQFF
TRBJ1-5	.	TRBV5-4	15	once	TGTGCCAGCAGCCGGGGCGTCGGGGGAAATCAGCCCCAGCATTTT	CASSRGVGGNQPQHF
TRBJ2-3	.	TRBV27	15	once	TGTGCCAGCAGTTTCCGCTTGGGCGTAACAGATACGCAGTATTTT	CASSFRLGVTDTQYF
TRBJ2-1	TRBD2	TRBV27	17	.	TGTGCCAGCGGCGCAGGGAGGGGCAATCCCTCTTACAATGAGCAGTTCTTC	CASGAGRGNPSYNEQFF
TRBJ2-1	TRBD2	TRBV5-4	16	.	TGTGCCAGCAGCCGTAGCGGGAGTTTCAAATCAAATGAGCAGTTCTTC	CASSRSGSFKSNEQFF
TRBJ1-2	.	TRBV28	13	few	TGTGCCAGCAGTTTACAGGGGCGCTATGGCTACACCTTC	CASSLQGRYGYTF